The 9 T cell receptor beta chains given below trace back to one sample, sequenced in a study of neurological immune-mediated disorders. One entry per CDR3 protein results from TCRdb running MiXCR on the 5' RACE reads. The sample lists about 59,000 distinct CDR3 sequences; roughly 12% were seen once. The sample consisted of PBMCs. Every receptor here comes from a woman aged 55-69 years with HTLV-1-associated myelopathy (HAM/TSP).

This clonotype is labeled as medium-sized (0.01 to 0.1%). The rearrangement uses TRBV5-1 and TRBJ2-3; the match to TRBD2 covers 12 bases. Germline V gene data show CDR1 as SGHRS and CDR2 as YFSETQ. V was pared by 7 bases and J by 0 bases, with 9 bases of the junction left unmatched. The CDR3 has 17 residues. The CDR3 loop reads CASRTSGGLRSTDTQYF. The CDR3 DNA reads as TGCGCCAGCCGAACTAGCGGGGGGTTGAGGAGCACAGATACGCAGTATTTT.

This clonotype was picked up a small number of times. The chain combines TRBV27 with TRBJ2-1; no definite D call. V dropped 3 bases and J dropped 9 bases, with 15 bases sitting between them. CDR3 length: 14 amino acids. Per the germline V gene, CDR1 is MNHEY and CDR2 is SMNVEV (reference sequence). CDR3 nucleotide sequence: TGTGCCAGCAGTTTCCTCCTAGATCCAATTGAGCAGTTCTTC. Its protein product is CASSFLLDPIEQFF.

This clonotype was seen ten or more times. The rearrangement links TRBV2 to TRBJ2-1; possibly TRBD2 for D (6 bases). The V gene's germline CDR1 is SNHLY and CDR2 FYNNEI. The ends were cut back, 4 bases at V and 8 bases at J, with 12 bases in the middle. This CDR3 region has 13 residues. The CDR3 bases are TGTGCCAGCAGTGGCCCCGGGACTGATGAGCAGTTCTTC. Its protein is CASSGPGTDEQFF.

In its sample, this clonotype was seen many times. The chain recombines TRBV10-3 with TRBJ2-7; TRBD2 matches 10 bases. CDR1 and CDR2 from the germline V gene are ENHRY and SYGVKD. With V trimmed by 4 bases and J by 7 bases, 7 bases remained unmatched. CDR3 size: 14 residues. The CDR3 spells CAISAAGGPKEQYF. CDR3 nucleotide sequence: TGTGCCATCAGTGCAGCGGGAGGGCCCAAGGAGCAGTACTTC.

For this clonotype: The junction differs from germline at one of its ends, possibly a read error. The chain uses TRBV7-3 and TRBJ1-5; D unclear. Germline assignment: CDR1 SGHTA and CDR2 FQGTGA. The CDR3 covers 14 residues. The CDR3 reads CVSSPQNNNEPQHF. The CDR3 coding sequence is TGTGTCAGCAGCCCCCAGAATAACAATGAGCCCCAGCATTTT.

This clonotype was seen at least ten times. V gene TRBV5-1 combines with J gene TRBJ2-3, with D possibly being TRBD1 or TRBD2 (5 bases each). In germline, CDR1 is SGHRS, CDR2 YFSETQ. The CDR3 is made up of 14 amino acids. V was cut by 4 bases and J by 6 bases, with 15 bases left in between. The CDR3 reads CASSLGPGGDTQYF. The CDR3 region has the DNA TGCGCCAGCAGCCTGGGACCCGGTGGGGATACGCAGTATTTT.

This clonotype showed up just once. A much larger clonotype is one base distant, so this may be a read error. The chain recombines TRBV29-1 with TRBJ2-3; D is ambiguous. Germline CDR1 and CDR2: SQVTM and ANQGSEA. This CDR3 comprises 12 residues. Trimming stripped 7 bases from V and 2 bases from J, with 10 bases between. CDR3 loop: CSAGSDTDTQYF. The CDR3 DNA reads TGCAGCGCCGGCAGTGACACAGATACGCAGTATTTT.

This clonotype is medium-sized. The V call is TRBV7-3, the J call TRBJ2-1, with D uncertain. There are 12 residues in the CDR3. Trimming took off 0 bases at V and 9 bases at J, with 6 bases between the two ends. Germline V gene data show CDR1 as SGHTA and CDR2 as FQGTGA. The CDR3: CASSLTGTEQFF. DNA of the CDR3: TGTGCCAGCAGCTTAACAGGCACTGAGCAGTTCTTC.

This clonotype was recorded at least ten times. The V and J genes are TRBV28 and TRBJ2-1, with 9 bases that match TRBD1. J was trimmed by 12 bases and V by 6 bases; bases with no gene match: 21. Germline lookup yields CDR1 MDHEN and CDR2 SYDVKM. The CDR3 runs 17 residues. The CDR3 spells CASSSPGAGQGTFGQFF. The CDR3 DNA sequence: TGTGCCAGCAGCTCCCCAGGGGCGGGACAGGGTACCTTTGGGCAGTTCTTC. Full variable domain (remainder filled in from reference TRBV28 and TRBJ2-1): DVKVTQSSRYLVKRTGEKVFLECVQDMDHENMFWYRQDPGLGLRLIYFSYDVKMKEKGDIPEGYSVSREKKERFSLILESASTNQTSMYLCASSSPGAGQGTFGQFFGPGTRLTVL.